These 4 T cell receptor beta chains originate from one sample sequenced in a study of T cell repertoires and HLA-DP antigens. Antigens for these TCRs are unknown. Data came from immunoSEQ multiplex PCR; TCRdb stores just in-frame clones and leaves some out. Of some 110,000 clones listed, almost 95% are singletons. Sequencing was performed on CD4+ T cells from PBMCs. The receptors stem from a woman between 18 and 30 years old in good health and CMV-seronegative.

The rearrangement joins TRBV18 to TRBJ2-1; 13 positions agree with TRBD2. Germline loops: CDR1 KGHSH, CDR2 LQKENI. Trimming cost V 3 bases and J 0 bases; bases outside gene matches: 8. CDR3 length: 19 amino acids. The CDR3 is CASSPLTSGRASSYNEQFF. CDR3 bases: TGTGCCAGCTCACCGTTAACTAGCGGGAGGGCAAGCTCCTACAATGAGCAGTTCTTC.

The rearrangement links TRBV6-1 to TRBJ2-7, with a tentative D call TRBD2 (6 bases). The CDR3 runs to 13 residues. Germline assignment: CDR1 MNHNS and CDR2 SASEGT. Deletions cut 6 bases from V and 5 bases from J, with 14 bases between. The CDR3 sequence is CASRRGGPHEQYF. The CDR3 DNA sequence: TGTGCCAGCAGGCGAGGAGGGCCCCACGAGCAGTACTTC.

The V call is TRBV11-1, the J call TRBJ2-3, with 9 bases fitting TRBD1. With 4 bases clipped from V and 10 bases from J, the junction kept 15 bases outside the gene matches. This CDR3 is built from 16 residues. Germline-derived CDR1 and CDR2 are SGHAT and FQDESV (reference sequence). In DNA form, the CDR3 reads TGTGCCAGCAGCTACTCCCCGATAATAGGGACAGGGCCGCAGTATTTT. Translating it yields CASSYSPIIGTGPQYF.

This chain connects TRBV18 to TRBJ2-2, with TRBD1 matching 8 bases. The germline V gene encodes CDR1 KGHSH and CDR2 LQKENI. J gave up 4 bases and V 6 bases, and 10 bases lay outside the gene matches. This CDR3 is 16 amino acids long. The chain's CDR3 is CASSPRTGSATGELFF. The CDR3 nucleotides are TGTGCCAGCTCCCCCAGGACAGGGTCCGCCACCGGGGAGCTGTTTTTT.